This TCR beta chain was profiled in a study of T cells after yellow fever vaccination. Findings and caveats of the study: Peaking on day 5 versus 15, the secondary response was faster but weaker. Most primary-vaccination clones reappeared after the booster (approximately 96% CD4, about 88% CD8). Within FACS-sorted repertoires, abundant clonotypes contaminating from the bulk population could be present.

This clonotype was counted at least ten times. The antigen is not known. 5'RACE template switching generated TCR cDNA, adding a universal primer site and UMIs. TCRdb itself ran the 5' RACE reads through MiXCR, one entry per CDR3 protein. Altogether approximately 160,000 distinct CDR3 sequences are present, about 6% being singletons, with the ten largest covering approximately 3%. The CDR3 is 15 amino acids. Per the germline V gene, CDR1 is SGHTA and CDR2 is FQGNSA. Between the trimmed V and J ends, which lost 5 bases and 0 bases, there was a span of 11 bases. Sample: CD4+ T cells sorted from PBMCs, taken on the day of the first yellow fever vaccination. The clonotype originates from a man between 18 and 35 years old who received the YFV17D yellow fever vaccine. This chain links TRBV7-2 with TRBJ1-3, with D possibly being TRBD1 (5 bases). CDR3 sequence: CASSPQVLSGNTIYF. As DNA, the CDR3 is TGTGCCAGCAGCCCACAGGTCCTCTCTGGAAACACCATATATTTT.